Following are 12 T cell receptor beta chains from one sample sequenced in a study of beta chain features in type 1 diabetes. Study conclusions and caveats: When Type 1 diabetes patients were examined, their TCRB CDR3s proved moderately but significantly shorter in all four CD4+ subsets.

These receptors' targets are unknown. cDNA synthesis used the whole RNA isolate, giving expressed TCRB sequences. This table comes from immunoSEQ multiplex PCR, and its TCRdb copy is limited to in-frame clones, with some not included. The sample consists of 310,000 or so clones, roughly a tenth of them appearing once. Material for sequencing was central memory CD4+ T cells from blood. The origin of the receptors is a man aged 25 to 40 with type 1 diabetes.

V is TRBV2 and J is TRBJ1-5; unclear D gene. Germline values: CDR1 SNHLY, CDR2 FYNNEI. The CDR3 contains 12 residues. Deletions cut 1 base from V and 7 bases from J, with 5 bases between. The CDR3 protein is CASSEGRQPQHF. DNA of the CDR3: TGTGCCAGCAGTGAAGGTCGGCAGCCCCAGCATTTT.

The table lists this clone with a count of one. This chain joins TRBV4-1 and TRBJ2-3; 8 bases line up with TRBD2. This CDR3 is built from 18 residues. The V gene end was trimmed by 0 bases and the J gene end by 2 bases; junction bases not matched to a gene: 10. Germline V gives CDR1 MGHRA, CDR2 YSYEKL. For the CDR3, the DNA is TGCGCCAGCAGCCAAGATCCCCAGCGGGGGTCCCCCACAGATACGCAGTATTTT. Protein product: CASSQDPQRGSPTDTQYF.

This clone has just a few counts. This chain connects TRBV18 to TRBJ1-2, with 7 bases aligning to TRBD1. The ends lost 0 bases at V and 7 bases at J; junction bases unmatched: 2. Looked up from germline, CDR1 is KGHSH and CDR2 is LQKENI. The CDR3 runs 13 residues. The CDR3 protein is CASSPPDRVGYTF. DNA for the CDR3: TGTGCCAGCTCACCACCCGACAGGGTTGGCTACACCTTC.

This clone was counted at least ten times. The V and J genes are TRBV2 and TRBJ2-5; 8 bases agree with TRBD1. This CDR3 region has 14 residues. V trimming: 7 bases; J trimming: 3 bases; junction bases outside the gene matches: 7. Per the germline V gene, CDR1 is SNHLY and CDR2 is FYNNEI. The CDR3 DNA reads as TGTGCCAGCAATCCCCCGGACAGGGAAGAGACCCAGTACTTC. It yields the protein CASNPPDREETQYF.

This chain connects TRBV7-2 to TRBJ2-7; 8 nucleotides line up with TRBD1. The V gene's germline CDR1 is SGHTA and CDR2 FQGNSA. The CDR3 contains 15 residues. Trimming took 2 bases from V and 6 from J; bases not matched to a gene: 9. The CDR3 here is CASSLTPGGDSEQYF. CDR3 DNA sequence: TGTGCCAGCAGCTTAACTCCAGGGGGCGACTCCGAGCAGTACTTC.

This chain links TRBV5-1 with TRBJ2-1, with 9 bases lining up with TRBD2. Germline V gene sequence: CDR1 SGHRS, CDR2 YFSETQ. After removal of 4 bases from V and 6 bases from J, the junction contained 8 bases not matched to a gene. The CDR3 extends over 15 amino acids. In DNA form, the CDR3 reads TGCGCCAGCAGCCCCGGGACTAGCTTTATCAATGAGCAGTTCTTC. This encodes CASSPGTSFINEQFF.

The CDR3 DNA reads TGTGCCATCAGTGATAGCGGGGGGGCTCGGGAGACCCAGTACTTC. It specifies CAISDSGGARETQYF. The rearrangement joins TRBV10-3 to TRBJ2-5, with 11 bases aligning to TRBD2. Germline lookup yields CDR1 ENHRY and CDR2 SYGVKD. V lost 3 bases, J lost 5 bases, and 5 bases stayed unmatched. The CDR3 is made up of 15 amino acids.

The sample holds many counts of this clone. The chain couples TRBV10-3 to TRBJ1-2; TRBD1 matches 9 bases. Germline assignment: CDR1 ENHRY and CDR2 SYGVKD. This CDR3 contains 13 residues. The trim removed 10 bases at V and 2 bases at J, leaving 5 bases unmatched. The CDR3 nucleotides read TGTGCCACCAGGGACAGGGAGAACTATGGCTACACCTTC. Translated, it gives CATRDRENYGYTF.

CDR3 sequence (DNA): TGTGCCAGTAGTATAGAGGCACGGGCCTACGAGCAGTACTTC. Translation: CASSIEARAYEQYF. J is TRBJ2-7 and V is TRBV19; D gene uncertain. Germline V gene lookup returns CDR1 LNHDA and CDR2 SQIVND (reference sequence). This CDR3 contains 14 residues. The V gene lost 0 bases and the J gene lost 2 bases, with 8 bases spanning the gap.

The table lists this clone with a few counts. The V and J genes are TRBV18 and TRBJ1-5; tentatively, D is TRBD1 (5 bases). CDR1 and CDR2 from the germline V gene are KGHSH and LQKENI. The CDR3 runs 14 residues. V dropped 5 bases and J dropped 7 bases, with 15 bases sitting between them. CDR3 residues: CASSTPPRAQPQHF. In DNA form, the CDR3 reads TGTGCCAGCTCAACCCCACCCAGGGCCCAGCCCCAGCATTTT.

This clone was observed once. The J gene is TRBJ1-5, the V gene TRBV6-1, with 10 bases fitting TRBD1. This CDR3 region has 15 residues. With V trimmed by 3 bases and J by 5 bases, 4 bases remained unmatched. Germline CDR1 and CDR2: MNHNS and SASEGT. CDR3 loop: CASSERGQGDQPQHF. Written as DNA, the CDR3 is TGTGCCAGCAGTGAGAGAGGACAGGGGGATCAGCCCCAGCATTTT.

The rearrangement links TRBV30 to TRBJ2-3, with a possible D match to TRBD2 (6 bases). CDR3 length equals 14 residues. From germline, CDR1 is GTSNPN and CDR2 SVGIG (reference sequence). Trimming took 0 bases from V and 3 from J, leaving 10 bases between them. CDR3 sequence reads: CAWSVLAGTDTQYF. The CDR3 DNA reads TGTGCCTGGAGTGTACTCGCGGGGACAGATACGCAGTATTTT.